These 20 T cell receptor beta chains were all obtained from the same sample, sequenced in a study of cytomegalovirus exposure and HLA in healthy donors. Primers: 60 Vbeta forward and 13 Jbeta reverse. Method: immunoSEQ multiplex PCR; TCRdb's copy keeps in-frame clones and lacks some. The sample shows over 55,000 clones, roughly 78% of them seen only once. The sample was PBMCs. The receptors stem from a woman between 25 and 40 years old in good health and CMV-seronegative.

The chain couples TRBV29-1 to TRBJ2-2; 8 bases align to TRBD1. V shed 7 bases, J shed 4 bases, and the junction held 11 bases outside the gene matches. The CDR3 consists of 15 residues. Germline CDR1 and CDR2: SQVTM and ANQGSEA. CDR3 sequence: CSGQGTAESTGELFF. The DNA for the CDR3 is TGCAGCGGACAGGGGACCGCTGAGAGCACCGGGGAGCTGTTTTTT.

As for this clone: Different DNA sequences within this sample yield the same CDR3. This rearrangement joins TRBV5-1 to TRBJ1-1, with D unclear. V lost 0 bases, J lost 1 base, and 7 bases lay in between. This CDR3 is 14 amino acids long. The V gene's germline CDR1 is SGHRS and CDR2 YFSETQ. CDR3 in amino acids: CASSLGGPNTEAFF. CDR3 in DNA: TGCGCCAGCAGCTTGGGAGGCCCGAACACTGAAGCTTTCTTT. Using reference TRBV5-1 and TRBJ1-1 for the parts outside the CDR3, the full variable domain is KAGVTQTPRYLIKTRGQQVTLSCSPISGHRSVSWYQQTPGQGLQFLFEYFSETQRNKGNFPGRFSGRQFSNSRSEMNVSTLELGDSALYLCASSLGGPNTEAFFGQGTRLTVV.

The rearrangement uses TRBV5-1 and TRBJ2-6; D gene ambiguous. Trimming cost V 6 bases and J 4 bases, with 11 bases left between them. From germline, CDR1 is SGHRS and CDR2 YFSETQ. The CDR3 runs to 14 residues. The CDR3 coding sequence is TGCGCCAGCAACCCGACTGAGGGGGCCAACGTCCTGACTTTC. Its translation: CASNPTEGANVLTF.

This CDR3 is CASSGDYHHLFF. The CDR3 DNA sequence: TGTGCCAGCAGTGGGGACTACCACCACTTATTCTTC. The genes are TRBV6-5 and TRBJ2-1; 7 positions agree with TRBD2. Germline loops: CDR1 MNHEY, CDR2 SVGAGI. The CDR3 consists of 12 residues. V gave up 5 bases and J gave up 16 bases; unmatched junction bases: 11.

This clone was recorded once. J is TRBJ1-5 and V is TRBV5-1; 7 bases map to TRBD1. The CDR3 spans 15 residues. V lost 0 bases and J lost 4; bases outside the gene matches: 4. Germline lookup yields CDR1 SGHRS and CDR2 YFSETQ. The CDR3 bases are TGCGCCAGCAGCTTGGGCGGGACAGATAATCAGCCCCAGCATTTT. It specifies CASSLGGTDNQPQHF.

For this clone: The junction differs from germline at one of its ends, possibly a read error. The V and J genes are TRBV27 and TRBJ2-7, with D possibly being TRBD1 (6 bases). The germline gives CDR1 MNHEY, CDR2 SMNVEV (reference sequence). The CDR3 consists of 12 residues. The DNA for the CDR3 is TGTGCCAGCAGGCAACAGGGCTACGTGCAGTACTTC. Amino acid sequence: CASRQQGYVQYF.

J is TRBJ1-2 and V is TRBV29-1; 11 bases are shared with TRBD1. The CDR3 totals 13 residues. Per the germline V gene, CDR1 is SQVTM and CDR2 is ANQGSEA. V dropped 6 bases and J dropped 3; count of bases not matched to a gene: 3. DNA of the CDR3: TGCAGCGTCAAGGGACAGGGGGACTATGGCTACACCTTC. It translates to CSVKGQGDYGYTF. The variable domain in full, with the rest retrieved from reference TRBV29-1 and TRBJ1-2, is SAVISQKPSRDICQRGTSLTIQCQVDSQVTMMFWYRQQPGQSLTLIATANQGSEATYESGFVIDKFPISRPNLTFSTLTVSNMSPEDSSIYLCSVKGQGDYGYTFGSGTRLTVV.

In DNA form, the CDR3 reads TGTGCCAGCAGCGACGACAGGTTCGGGGAGCTGTTTTTT. It codes for CASSDDRFGELFF. The rearrangement uses TRBV5-4 and TRBJ2-2, with D perhaps matching TRBD1 (6 bases). Germline V gene sequence: CDR1 SGHNT, CDR2 YYREEE (reference sequence). This CDR3 is built from 13 residues. Trimming took off 4 bases at V and 7 bases at J, with 11 bases between the two ends. Looking up the rest from reference TRBV5-4 and TRBJ2-2 gives the full variable domain: ETGVTQSPTHLIKTRGQQVTLRCSSQSGHNTVSWYQQALGQGPQFIFQYYREEENGRGNFPPRFSGLQFPNYSSELNVNALELDDSALYLCASSDDRFGELFFGEGSRLTVL.

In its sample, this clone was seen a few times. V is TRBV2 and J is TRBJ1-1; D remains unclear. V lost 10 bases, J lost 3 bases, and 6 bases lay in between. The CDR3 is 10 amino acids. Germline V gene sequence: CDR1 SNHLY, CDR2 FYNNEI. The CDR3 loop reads CATYDTEAFF. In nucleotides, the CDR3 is TGTGCCACCTACGACACTGAAGCTTTCTTT.

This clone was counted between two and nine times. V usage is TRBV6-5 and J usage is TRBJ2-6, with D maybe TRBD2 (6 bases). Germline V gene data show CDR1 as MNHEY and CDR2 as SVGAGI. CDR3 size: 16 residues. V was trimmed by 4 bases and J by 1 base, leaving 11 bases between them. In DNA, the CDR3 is TGTGCCAGCAGTTTCTTTGCGGGATCTGGGGCCAACGTCCTGACTTTC. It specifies CASSFFAGSGANVLTF.

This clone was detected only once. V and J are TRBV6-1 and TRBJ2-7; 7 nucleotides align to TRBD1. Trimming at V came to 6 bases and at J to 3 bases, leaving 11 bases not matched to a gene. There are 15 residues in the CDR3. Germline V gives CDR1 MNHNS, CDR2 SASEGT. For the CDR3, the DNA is TGTGCCAGCAGACCCCGACAGGGCCCGTTCTACGAGCAGTACTTC. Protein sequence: CASRPRQGPFYEQYF.

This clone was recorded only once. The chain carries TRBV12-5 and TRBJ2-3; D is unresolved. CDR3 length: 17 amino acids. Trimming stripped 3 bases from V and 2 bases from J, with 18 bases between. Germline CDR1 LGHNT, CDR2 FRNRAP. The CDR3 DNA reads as TGTGCTAGTGGTTTTTCCCCCCGAGAGCGAGACACAGATACGCAGTATTTT. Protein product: CASGFSPRERDTDTQYF.

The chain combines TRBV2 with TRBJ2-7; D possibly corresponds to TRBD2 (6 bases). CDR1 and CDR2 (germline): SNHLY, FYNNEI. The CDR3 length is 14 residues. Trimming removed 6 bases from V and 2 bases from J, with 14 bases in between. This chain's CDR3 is CASSARREAYEQYF. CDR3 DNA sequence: TGTGCCAGCAGCGCCCGAAGGGAGGCCTACGAGCAGTACTTC.

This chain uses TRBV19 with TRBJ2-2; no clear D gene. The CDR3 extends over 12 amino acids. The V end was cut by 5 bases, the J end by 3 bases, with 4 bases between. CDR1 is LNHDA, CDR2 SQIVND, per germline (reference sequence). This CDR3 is CASSPYTGELFF. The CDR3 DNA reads TGTGCCAGTAGTCCCTACACCGGGGAGCTGTTTTTT.

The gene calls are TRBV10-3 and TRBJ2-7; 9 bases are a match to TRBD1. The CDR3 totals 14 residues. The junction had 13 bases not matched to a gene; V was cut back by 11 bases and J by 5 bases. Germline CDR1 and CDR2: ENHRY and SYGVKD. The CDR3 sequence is CASKGTGRTNEQYF. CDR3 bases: TGTGCCTCCAAAGGGACAGGGCGGACTAACGAGCAGTACTTC.

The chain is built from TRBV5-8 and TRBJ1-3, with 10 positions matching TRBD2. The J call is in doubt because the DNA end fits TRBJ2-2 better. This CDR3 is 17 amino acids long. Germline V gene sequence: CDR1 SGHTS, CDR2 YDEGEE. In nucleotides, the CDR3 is TGTGCCAGCAGCGAGACGTTGCTAGCGGGAGTCGGCGGGGAGCTGTTTTTT. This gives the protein CASSETLLAGVGGELFF.

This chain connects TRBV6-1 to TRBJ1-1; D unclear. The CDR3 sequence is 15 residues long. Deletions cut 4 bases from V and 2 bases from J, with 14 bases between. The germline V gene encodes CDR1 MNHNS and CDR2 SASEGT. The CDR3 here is CASSAGTQANTEAFF. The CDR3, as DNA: TGTGCCAGCAGTGCAGGAACCCAGGCCAACACTGAAGCTTTCTTT.

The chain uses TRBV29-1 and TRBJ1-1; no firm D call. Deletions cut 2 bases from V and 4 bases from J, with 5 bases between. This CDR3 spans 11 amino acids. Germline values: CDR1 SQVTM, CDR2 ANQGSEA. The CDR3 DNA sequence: TGCAGCGTTGAACATAGCACTGAAGCTTTCTTT. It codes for CSVEHSTEAFF.

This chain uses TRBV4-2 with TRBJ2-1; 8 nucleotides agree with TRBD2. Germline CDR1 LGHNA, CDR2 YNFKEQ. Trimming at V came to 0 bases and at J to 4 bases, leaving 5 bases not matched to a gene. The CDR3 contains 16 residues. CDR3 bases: TGTGCCAGCAGCCAAGATGAAGCGGGGGTTTACAATGAGCAGTTCTTC. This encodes CASSQDEAGVYNEQFF.

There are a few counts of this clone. CDR3 protein: CASSQGGTSVDEQFF. The CDR3 DNA follows: TGCGCCAGCAGCCAAGGGGGGACTAGCGTTGATGAGCAGTTCTTC. The chain links TRBV4-3 to TRBJ2-1, with 10 nucleotides matching TRBD2. The germline V gene has CDR1 LGHNA and CDR2 YSLEER. The CDR3 runs 15 residues. After removal of 1 base from V and 8 bases from J, the junction contained 5 bases not matched to a gene.